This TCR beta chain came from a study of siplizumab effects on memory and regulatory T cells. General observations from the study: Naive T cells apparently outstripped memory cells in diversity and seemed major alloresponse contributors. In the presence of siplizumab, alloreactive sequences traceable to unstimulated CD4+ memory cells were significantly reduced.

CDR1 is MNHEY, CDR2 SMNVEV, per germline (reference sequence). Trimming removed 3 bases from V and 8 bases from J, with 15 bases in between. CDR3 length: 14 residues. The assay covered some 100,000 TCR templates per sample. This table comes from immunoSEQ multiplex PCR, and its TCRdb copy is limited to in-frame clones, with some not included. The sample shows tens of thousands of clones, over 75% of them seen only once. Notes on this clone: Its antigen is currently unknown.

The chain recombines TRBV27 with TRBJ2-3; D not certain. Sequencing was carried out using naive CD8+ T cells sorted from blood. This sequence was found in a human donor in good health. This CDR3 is CASSFGGPPGTQYF. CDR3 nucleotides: TGTGCCAGCAGTTTTGGCGGACCCCCTGGTACGCAGTATTTT.